Following are 20 T cell receptor beta chains from one sample sequenced in a study of blood T cells in healthy people across ages. It was with a sample-barcoded 5' primer and a J-beta primer mix that a second PCR of about 6 to 11 cycles was run. TCRdb recomputed calls from the 5' RACE reads with MiXCR, one row per CDR3 protein. The data hold some 1.6 million distinct CDR3 sequences, with almost 35% observed a single time. The sequenced sample was blood. These receptors all stem from a young woman in good health.

In its sample, this clonotype was seen a few times. This rearrangement joins TRBV6-6 to TRBJ2-3, with D uncertain. With 9 bases removed from V and 1 base from J, the gap between germline ends came to 8 bases. CDR1 and CDR2 from the germline V gene are MNHNY and SVGAGI (reference sequence). This CDR3 contains 12 residues. CDR3 loop: CASGEGTDTQYF. The CDR3 bases are TGTGCCAGTGGAGAGGGCACAGATACGCAGTATTTT.

This clonotype has ten or more counts. The chain carries TRBV11-2 and TRBJ2-1; D call uncertain. CDR1 is SGHAT, CDR2 FQNNGV, per germline. V shed 6 bases and J shed 6 bases, with 6 bases lying between them. The CDR3 runs to 11 residues. CDR3 protein: CASSLFNEQFF. In DNA form, the CDR3 reads TGTGCCAGCAGTTTGTTCAATGAGCAGTTCTTC. Combining the CDR3 with reference TRBV11-2 and TRBJ2-1 gives the whole variable domain EAGVAQSPRYKIIEKRQSVAFWCNPISGHATLYWYQQILGQGPKLLIQFQNNGVVDDSQLPKDRFSAERLKGVDSTLKIQPAKLEDSAVYLCASSLFNEQFFGPGTRLTVL.

To note about this clonotype: A junction boundary mismatches the germline segment, possibly from a read error. The genes are TRBV12-3 or TRBV12-4 and TRBJ2-3; 10 nucleotides line up with TRBD2. CDR3 size: 16 residues. This CDR3 reads CASSPGLAVSTDAQYF. DNA of the CDR3: TGTGCCAGCAGCCCTGGACTAGCGGTTAGCACAGATGCGCAGTATTTT.

The genes are TRBV6-1 and TRBJ1-1; TRBD1 matches 8 bases. The germline V gene has CDR1 MNHNS and CDR2 SASEGT. The V segment lost 3 bases and the J segment 4 bases; nucleotides outside the gene matches: 7. The CDR3 runs to 15 residues. For the CDR3, the DNA is TGTGCCAGCAGTGATGCCGGGACAGGTGCCACTGAAGCTTTCTTT. Its translation is CASSDAGTGATEAFF.

This clonotype was seen a few times. The chain carries TRBV15 and TRBJ2-7; D is unresolved. V was cut by 1 base and J by 5 bases, with 6 bases left in between. Germline CDR1 reads LNHNV; CDR2 reads YYDKDF (reference sequence). CDR3 length: 12 amino acids. In DNA, the CDR3 is TGTGCCACCAGCAGAGGGCCGGACGAGCAGTACTTC. Translating it yields CATSRGPDEQYF.

This clonotype occurred a few times. The V and J genes are TRBV6-2 or TRBV6-3 and TRBJ2-3; D is perhaps TRBD1 (6 bases). Germline values: CDR1 MNHEY, CDR2 SVGEGT. This CDR3 contains 16 residues. The germline V and J ends were trimmed by 7 bases and 2 bases, with 19 bases remaining between them. The CDR3 region is CASTKGAGADTDTQYF. CDR3 DNA sequence: TGTGCCAGCACGAAAGGTGCAGGGGCGGACACAGATACGCAGTATTTT.

The chain links TRBV3-1 to TRBJ2-1; 8 nucleotides match TRBD2. The trim removed 1 base at V and 7 bases at J, leaving 9 bases unmatched. From germline, CDR1 is LGHDT and CDR2 YNNKEL (reference sequence). This CDR3 spans 16 amino acids. CDR3 in amino acids: CASSQGRTSIKNEQFF. Here the CDR3 DNA reads TGTGCCAGCAGCCAAGGGCGGACTAGCATAAAGAATGAGCAGTTCTTC.

The rearrangement links TRBV12-3 or TRBV12-4 to TRBJ1-2; no reliable D call. The germline V and J ends were trimmed by 5 bases and 8 bases, with 18 bases remaining between them. This CDR3 is 14 amino acids long. CDR3 loop: CASSLPPGMGGYTF. For the CDR3, the DNA is TGTGCCAGCAGTCTACCCCCGGGAATGGGGGGCTACACCTTC.

On this clonotype: One end of the junction is discordant with germline, which a read error may explain. V and J are TRBV29-1 and TRBJ2-2, with D possibly matching TRBD2 (6 bases). The CDR3 totals 15 residues. Germline CDR1 SQVTM, CDR2 ANQGSEA. The DNA for the CDR3 is TGCAGCGTCCGGGGGACGGGGGAAGACACCGGGGAGCGGTTTTTT. It translates to CSVRGTGEDTGERFF.

This clonotype was recorded a few times. V and J are TRBV4-1 and TRBJ2-7, with 11 bases that match TRBD2. The CDR3 is made up of 16 amino acids. CDR1 and CDR2 from the germline V gene are MGHRA and YSYEKL. J was trimmed by 0 bases and V by 2 bases; bases with no gene match: 3. DNA of the CDR3: TGCGCCAGCAGCCAACTAGCGGGGGGCTACTCCTACGAGCAGTACTTC. This codes for CASSQLAGGYSYEQYF.

This clonotype was picked up a small number of times. V gene TRBV29-1 combines with J gene TRBJ2-3; D unclear. The CDR3 sequence is 12 residues long. CDR1 is SQVTM and CDR2 is ANQGSEA in the germline V gene. CDR3 sequence: CSSRAGTDTQYF. In DNA, the CDR3 is TGCAGTTCTAGGGCGGGCACAGATACGCAGTATTTT.

This clonotype was counted between two and nine times. This chain links TRBV29-1 with TRBJ2-7, with 8 bases that match TRBD2. CDR1 and CDR2 (germline): SQVTM, ANQGSEA. The CDR3 is 15 amino acids. The trim removed 1 base at V and 1 base at J, leaving 6 bases unmatched. DNA for the CDR3: TGCAGCGTTGAAGCCAGGCTAGCGGGTTCCTACGAGCAGTACTTC. Translating gives CSVEARLAGSYEQYF.

Only one count was recorded for this clonotype. The chain combines TRBV9 with TRBJ1-6; D gene ambiguous. V dropped 7 bases and J dropped 7 bases, with 12 bases sitting between them. Germline V CDR1 and CDR2: SGDLS, YYNGEE. The CDR3 runs to 13 residues. For the CDR3, the DNA is TGTGCCAGCGGGTTTGGACGCAATTCACCCCTCCACTTT. Encoded protein: CASGFGRNSPLHF.

A few counts support this clonotype. The chain has TRBV7-9 and TRBJ1-2, with D hard to call. Trimming left V 8 bases short and J 6 bases short, with 10 bases between. The CDR3 is 11 amino acids. Germline loops: CDR1 SEHNR, CDR2 FQNEAQ (reference sequence). The CDR3 coding sequence is TGTGCCAGCGTTTCACCTGATGGCTACACCTTC. Residues: CASVSPDGYTF.

In regard to this clonotype: Mismatch with germline at one junction end may stem from a read error. The chain uses TRBV27 and TRBJ2-3, with D unclear. CDR3 length: 15 residues. CDR1 MNHEY and CDR2 SMNVEV come from the germline V gene (reference sequence). The CDR3 nucleotides read TGTGCCAGCAGTTCCACTGTCCTAGGCACAGATGCGCAGTATTTT. This encodes CASSSTVLGTDAQYF.

Only a few counts were recorded for this clonotype. The V gene is TRBV25-1, the J gene TRBJ1-1; D uncertain. Germline CDR1 reads MGHDK; CDR2 reads SYGVNS. The CDR3 covers 14 residues. Trimming pared 3 bases from V and 2 bases from J, leaving 10 bases between. The CDR3 region is CASSDLEDNTEAFF. CDR3 nucleotide sequence: TGTGCCAGCAGTGATCTTGAGGATAACACTGAAGCTTTCTTT.

The gene calls are TRBV6-6 and TRBJ2-1; TRBD2 matches at 7 bases. Germline V CDR1 and CDR2: MNHNY, SVGAGI (reference sequence). V gave up 2 bases and J gave up 4 bases; unmatched junction bases: 8. The CDR3 covers 16 residues. CDR3: CASSYVASGPYNEQFF. In nucleotides, the CDR3 is TGTGCCAGCAGTTACGTCGCTAGCGGACCTTACAATGAGCAGTTCTTC.

This clonotype has a count of ten or more. The rearrangement links TRBV20-1 to TRBJ1-1, with no clear D. The V gene lost 6 bases and the J gene lost 2 bases, with 16 bases spanning the gap. CDR1 DFQATT and CDR2 SNEGSKA come from the germline V gene (reference sequence). The CDR3 contains 14 residues. The CDR3 DNA sequence: TGCAGTGCCCTGGGAGGGCACACTAACACTGAAGCTTTCTTT. This codes for CSALGGHTNTEAFF.

The chain carries TRBV6-5 and TRBJ1-2; no clear D gene. The germline gives CDR1 MNHEY, CDR2 SVGAGI. Trimming shortened V by 0 bases and J by 5 bases, and 10 bases separated the two germline ends. The CDR3 has 14 residues. CDR3 region: CASSYSEGNYGYTF. In DNA form, the CDR3 reads TGTGCCAGCAGTTACTCGGAGGGAAATTATGGCTACACCTTC.

The sample holds a few counts of this clonotype. This rearrangement joins TRBV6-2 or TRBV6-3 to TRBJ1-5; D gene ambiguous. The CDR3 length is 13 residues. V was pared by 5 bases and J by 7 bases, with 12 bases between. Germline assignment: CDR1 MNHEY and CDR2 SVGEGT. CDR3 DNA: TGTGCCAGCAGTGAGACGCAAAAACAGCCCCAGCATTTT. Translation: CASSETQKQPQHF.